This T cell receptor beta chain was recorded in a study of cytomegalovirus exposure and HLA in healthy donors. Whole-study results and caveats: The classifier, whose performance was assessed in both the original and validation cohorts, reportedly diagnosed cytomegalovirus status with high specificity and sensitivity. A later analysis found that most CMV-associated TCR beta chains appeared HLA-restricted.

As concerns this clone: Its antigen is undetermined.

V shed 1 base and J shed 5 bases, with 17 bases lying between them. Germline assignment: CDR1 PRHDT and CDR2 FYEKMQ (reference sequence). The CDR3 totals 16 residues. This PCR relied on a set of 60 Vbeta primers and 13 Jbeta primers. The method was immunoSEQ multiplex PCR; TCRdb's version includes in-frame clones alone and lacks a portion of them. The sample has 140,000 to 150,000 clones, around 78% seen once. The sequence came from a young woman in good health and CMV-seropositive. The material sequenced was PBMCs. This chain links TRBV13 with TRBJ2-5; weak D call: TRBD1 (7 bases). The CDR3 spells CASSLVSVRGRETQYF. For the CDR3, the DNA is TGTGCCAGCAGCTTAGTATCTGTCAGGGGGAGGGAGACCCAGTACTTC.